This TCR beta chain was sequenced for a study of CD4+ T cells in melanoma. Clones were sequenced by immunoSEQ multiplex PCR, and TCRdb holds only the in-frame ones, with some missing. The sample has about 110,000 clones, 92% seen once. As for this clone: Its antigen is still unknown.

Study outcomes and limitations: CD8+ T cell, macrophage and B cell function reportedly correlated with neoantigen-specific CD4+ T cells. Reportedly, melanoma neoantigen-specific CD4+ T cells showed varied differentiation states.

The germline gives CDR1 ENHRY, CDR2 SYGVKD. The V and J ends lost 3 bases and 8 bases respectively, with 16 bases between them. The CDR3 has 15 residues. The V call is TRBV10-3, the J call TRBJ1-4, with D possibly matching TRBD1 (5 bases). This receptor was identified in a human donor with melanoma. Input material: peripheral blood. The CDR3 spells CAISDPGEVSEKLFF. The CDR3 DNA is TGTGCCATCAGTGACCCGGGGGAAGTAAGCGAAAAACTGTTTTTT.